Included here is one T cell receptor beta chain sequence, with context. It was locally advanced or metastatic urothelial carcinoma that patients had. This specimen belongs to a study of PD-L1 blockade in urothelial cancer. Across the whole study: Patients went on atezolizumab at some point between 2012 and 2014, receiving 1,200 mg intravenously every 3 weeks. As for prior chemotherapy regimens, patients had received 0 to 3.

Libraries were prepared by immunoSEQ multiplex PCR; TCRdb keeps only in-frame clonotypes and omits some of them. The sample has roughly 87,000 clones, approximately 86% seen once. The source of this sequence is a woman between 65 and 79 years old with urothelial cancer. The specimen was PBMCs, collected around atezolizumab (anti-PD-L1) treatment.

The CDR3 DNA sequence: TGTGCCAGCAGCGCGGGACTAGCGGGGCCGGGGGAGACCCAGTACTTC. Amino acid sequence: CASSAGLAGPGETQYF. J is TRBJ2-5 and V is TRBV11-2; TRBD2 matches at 13 bases. The V gene end was trimmed by 5 bases and the J gene end by 5 bases; junction bases not matched to a gene: 8. Germline assignment: CDR1 SGHAT and CDR2 FQNNGV. CDR3 size: 16 residues.